The present entry profiles one T cell receptor beta chain with its context. The antigen remains undetermined. The sample comes from a study of cytomegalovirus exposure and HLA in healthy donors. About the study: Falling in the Caucasian-associated ancestry cluster were roughly 80% of about 400 genotyped donors. Findings and limits, study-wide: V segments that were indistinguishable, TRBV6-2 and TRBV6-3 among them, were omitted from analysis.

Each donor was healthy, and each was a bone marrow donor. Germline CDR1 and CDR2: MNHEY and SMNVEV (reference sequence). After removal of 5 bases from V and 4 bases from J, the junction contained 7 bases not matched to a gene. The CDR3 is 16 residues long. The PCR ran on 60 Vbeta and 13 Jbeta primers. Here immunoSEQ multiplex PCR was the method, and the copy in TCRdb shows in-frame clones only, minus some. Of around 140,000 clones listed, roughly three quarters are singletons. The chain has TRBV27 and TRBJ2-2; TRBD2 matches at 10 bases. The sample comprised PBMCs. This TCR derives from a male donor in good health and CMV-seronegative. The CDR3 DNA is TGTGCCAGCAGTCTCAGTAGCGGGGGGTTCACCGGGGAGCTGTTTTTT. Translated, it gives CASSLSSGGFTGELFF.